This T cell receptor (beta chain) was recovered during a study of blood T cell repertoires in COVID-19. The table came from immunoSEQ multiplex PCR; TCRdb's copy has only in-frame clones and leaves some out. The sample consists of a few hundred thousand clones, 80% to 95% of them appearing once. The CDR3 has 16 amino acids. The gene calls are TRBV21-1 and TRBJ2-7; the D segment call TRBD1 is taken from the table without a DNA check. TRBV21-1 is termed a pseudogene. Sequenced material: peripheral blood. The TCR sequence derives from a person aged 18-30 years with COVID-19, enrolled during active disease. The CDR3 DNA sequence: TGTGCCAGCAGCAAAGGAGACAGGGTTTTAGTAAGCGAGCAGTACTTC. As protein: CASSKGDRVLVSEQYF.